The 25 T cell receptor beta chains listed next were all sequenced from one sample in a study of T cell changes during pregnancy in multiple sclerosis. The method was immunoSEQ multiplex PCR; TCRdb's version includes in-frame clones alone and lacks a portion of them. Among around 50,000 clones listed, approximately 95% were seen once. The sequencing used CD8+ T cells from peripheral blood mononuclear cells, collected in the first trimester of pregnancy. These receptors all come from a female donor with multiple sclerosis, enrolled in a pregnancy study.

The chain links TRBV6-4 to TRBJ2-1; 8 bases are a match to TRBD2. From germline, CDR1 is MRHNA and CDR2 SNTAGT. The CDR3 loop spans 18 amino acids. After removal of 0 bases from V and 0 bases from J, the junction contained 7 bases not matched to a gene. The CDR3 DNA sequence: TGTGCCAGCAGTGACTCGCGCGGGGGGTTCAGCTCCTACAATGAGCAGTTCTTC. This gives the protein CASSDSRGGFSSYNEQFF.

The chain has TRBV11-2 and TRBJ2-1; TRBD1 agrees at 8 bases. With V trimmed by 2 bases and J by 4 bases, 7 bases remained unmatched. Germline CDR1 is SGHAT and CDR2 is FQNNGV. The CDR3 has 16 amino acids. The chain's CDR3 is CASSLNTGGSYNEQFF. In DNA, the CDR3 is TGTGCCAGCAGCTTAAATACAGGGGGATCTTACAATGAGCAGTTCTTC.

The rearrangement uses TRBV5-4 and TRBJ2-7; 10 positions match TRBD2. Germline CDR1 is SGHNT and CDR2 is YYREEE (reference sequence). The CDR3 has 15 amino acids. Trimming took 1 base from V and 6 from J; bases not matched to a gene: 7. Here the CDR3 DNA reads TGTGCCAGCAGCTTGTTCCTAGCGGGAGTGGGCGAGCAGTACTTC. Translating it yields CASSLFLAGVGEQYF.

The CDR3 DNA reads TGTGCCAGCAGTCCGGCAGGGGGCGCGCAGTACTTC. Its translation: CASSPAGGAQYF. This rearrangement joins TRBV27 to TRBJ2-7, with 8 positions matching TRBD1. V trimming: 5 bases; J trimming: 9 bases; junction bases outside the gene matches: 6. The germline V gene encodes CDR1 MNHEY and CDR2 SMNVEV (reference sequence). The CDR3 sequence is 12 residues long.

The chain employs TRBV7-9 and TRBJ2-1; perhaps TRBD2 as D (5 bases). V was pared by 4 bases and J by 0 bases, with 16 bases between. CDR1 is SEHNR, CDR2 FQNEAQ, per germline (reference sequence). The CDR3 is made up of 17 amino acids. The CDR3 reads CASSSTELGYSYNEQFF. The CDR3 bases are TGTGCCAGCAGCTCTACGGAACTAGGTTACTCCTACAATGAGCAGTTCTTC. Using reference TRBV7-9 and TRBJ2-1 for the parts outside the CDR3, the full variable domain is DTGVSQNPRHKITKRGQNVTFRCDPISEHNRLYWYRQTLGQGPEFLTYFQNEAQLEKSRLLSDRFSAERPKGSFSTLEIQRTEQGDSAMYLCASSSTELGYSYNEQFFGPGTRLTVL.

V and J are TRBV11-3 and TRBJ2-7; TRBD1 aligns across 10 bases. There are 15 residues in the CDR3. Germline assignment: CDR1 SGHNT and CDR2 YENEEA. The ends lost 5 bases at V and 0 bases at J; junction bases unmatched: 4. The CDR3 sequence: CASSVGTGVSYEQYF. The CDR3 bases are TGTGCCAGCAGCGTAGGGACAGGGGTCTCCTACGAGCAGTACTTC.

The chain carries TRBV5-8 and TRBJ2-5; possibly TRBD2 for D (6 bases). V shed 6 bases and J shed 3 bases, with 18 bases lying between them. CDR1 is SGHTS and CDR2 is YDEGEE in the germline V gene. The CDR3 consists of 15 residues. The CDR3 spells CASTPGVAREETQYF. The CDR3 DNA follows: TGTGCCAGCACCCCGGGGGTGGCCAGGGAAGAGACCCAGTACTTC.

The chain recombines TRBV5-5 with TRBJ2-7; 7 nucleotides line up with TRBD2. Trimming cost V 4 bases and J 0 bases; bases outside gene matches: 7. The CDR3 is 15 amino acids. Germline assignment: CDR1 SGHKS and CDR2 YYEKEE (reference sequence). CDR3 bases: TGTGCCAGCAGCCCGGGCGGGGGACCCTCCTACGAGCAGTACTTC. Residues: CASSPGGGPSYEQYF. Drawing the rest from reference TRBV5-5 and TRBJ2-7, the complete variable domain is DAGVTQSPTHLIKTRGQQVTLRCSPISGHKSVSWYQQVLGQGPQFIFQYYEKEERGRGNFPDRFSARQFPNYSSELNVNALLLGDSALYLCASSPGGGPSYEQYFGPGTRLTVT.

This CDR3 reads CASRTGGTEAFF. The CDR3, as DNA: TGTGCCAGCAGGACAGGGGGCACTGAAGCTTTCTTT. The chain is built from TRBV7-9 and TRBJ1-1, with TRBD1 identical over 9 bases. With V trimmed by 6 bases and J by 4 bases, 0 bases remained unmatched. Germline V CDR1 and CDR2: SEHNR, FQNEAQ (reference sequence). This CDR3 is 12 amino acids long.

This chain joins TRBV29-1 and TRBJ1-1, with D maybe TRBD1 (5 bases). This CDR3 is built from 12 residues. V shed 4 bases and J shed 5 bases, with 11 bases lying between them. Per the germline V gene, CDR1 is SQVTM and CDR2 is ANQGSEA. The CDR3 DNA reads TGCAGCGTTGTGGCGGGGGGGACTGAAGCTTTCTTT. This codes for CSVVAGGTEAFF.

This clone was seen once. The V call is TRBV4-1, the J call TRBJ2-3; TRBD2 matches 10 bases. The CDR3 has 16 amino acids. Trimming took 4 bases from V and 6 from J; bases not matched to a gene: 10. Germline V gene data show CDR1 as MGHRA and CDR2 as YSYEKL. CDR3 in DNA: TGCGCCAGCAGCCCCGACTCGGGAGCGGGAGGGGATACGCAGTATTTT. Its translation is CASSPDSGAGGDTQYF.

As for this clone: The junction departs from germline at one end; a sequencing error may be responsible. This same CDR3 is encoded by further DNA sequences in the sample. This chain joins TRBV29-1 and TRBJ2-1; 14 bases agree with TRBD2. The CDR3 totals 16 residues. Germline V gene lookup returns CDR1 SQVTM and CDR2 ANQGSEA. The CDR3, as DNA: TGCAGCGTAGAAGGGACTAGCGGGAGCTCCTACAATGAGCAGTTCTTC. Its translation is CSVEGTSGSSYNEQFF.

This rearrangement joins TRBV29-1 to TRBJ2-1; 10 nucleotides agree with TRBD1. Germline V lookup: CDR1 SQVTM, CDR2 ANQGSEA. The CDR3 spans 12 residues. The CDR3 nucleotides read TGCACCCTCCGACAGGGGGCCGATGAGCAGTTCTTC. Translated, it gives CTLRQGADEQFF.

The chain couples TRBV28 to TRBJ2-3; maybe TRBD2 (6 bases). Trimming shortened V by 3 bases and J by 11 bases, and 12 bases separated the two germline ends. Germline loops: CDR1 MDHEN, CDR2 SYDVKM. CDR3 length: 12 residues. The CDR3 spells CASSFWDSLQYF. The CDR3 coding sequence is TGTGCCAGCAGTTTCTGGGACTCGTTGCAGTATTTT. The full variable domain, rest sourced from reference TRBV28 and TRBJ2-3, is DVKVTQSSRYLVKRTGEKVFLECVQDMDHENMFWYRQDPGLGLRLIYFSYDVKMKEKGDIPEGYSVSREKKERFSLILESASTNQTSMYLCASSFWDSLQYFGPGTRLTVL.

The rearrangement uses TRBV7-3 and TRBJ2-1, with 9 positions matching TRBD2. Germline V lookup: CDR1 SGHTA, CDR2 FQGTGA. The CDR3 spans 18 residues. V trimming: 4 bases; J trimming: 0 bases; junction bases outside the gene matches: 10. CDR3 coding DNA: TGTGCCAGCAGCTCTCCGGGGATAGCGGGAGACTCCTACAATGAGCAGTTCTTC. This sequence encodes CASSSPGIAGDSYNEQFF.

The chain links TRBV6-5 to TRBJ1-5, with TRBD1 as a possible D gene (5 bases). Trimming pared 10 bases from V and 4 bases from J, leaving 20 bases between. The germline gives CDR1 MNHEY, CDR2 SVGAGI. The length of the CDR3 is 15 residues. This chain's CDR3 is CANLTGTSWNQPQHF. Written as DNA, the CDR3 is TGTGCCAACCTCACAGGAACAAGTTGGAATCAGCCCCAGCATTTT.

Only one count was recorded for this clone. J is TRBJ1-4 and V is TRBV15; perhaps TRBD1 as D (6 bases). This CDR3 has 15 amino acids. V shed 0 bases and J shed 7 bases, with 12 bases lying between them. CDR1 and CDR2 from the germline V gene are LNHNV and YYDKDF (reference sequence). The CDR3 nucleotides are TGTGCCACCAGCAGAGATAGGGAGGGGGGTGAAAAACTGTTTTTT. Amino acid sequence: CATSRDREGGEKLFF.

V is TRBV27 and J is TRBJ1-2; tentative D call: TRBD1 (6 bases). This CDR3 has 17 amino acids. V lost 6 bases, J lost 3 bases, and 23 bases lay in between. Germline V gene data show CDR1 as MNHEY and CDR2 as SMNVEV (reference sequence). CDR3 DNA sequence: TGTGCCAGCAGCTTAAGGAAGAAAGGGGGAAGGGACTATGGCTACACCTTC. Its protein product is CASSLRKKGGRDYGYTF.

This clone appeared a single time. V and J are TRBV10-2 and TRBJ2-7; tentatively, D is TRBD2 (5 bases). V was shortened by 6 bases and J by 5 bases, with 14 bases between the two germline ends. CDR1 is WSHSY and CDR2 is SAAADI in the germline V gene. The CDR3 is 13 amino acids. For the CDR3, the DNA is TGCGCCAGCAGGGAGCAAGGGAGCGACGAGCAGTACTTC. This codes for CASREQGSDEQYF.

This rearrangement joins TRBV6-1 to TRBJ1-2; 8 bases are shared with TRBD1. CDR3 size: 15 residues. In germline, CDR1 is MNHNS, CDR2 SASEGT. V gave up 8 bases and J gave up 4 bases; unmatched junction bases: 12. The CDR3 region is CASEEGGQGSYGYTF. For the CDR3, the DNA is TGTGCCAGCGAAGAGGGAGGACAGGGCAGCTATGGCTACACCTTC.

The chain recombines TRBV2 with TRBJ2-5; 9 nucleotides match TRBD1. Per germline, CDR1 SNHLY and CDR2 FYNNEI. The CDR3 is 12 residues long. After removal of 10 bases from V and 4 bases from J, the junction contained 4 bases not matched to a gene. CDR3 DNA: TGTGCCACGGCGGGACAGGGAGAGACCCAGTACTTC. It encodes CATAGQGETQYF. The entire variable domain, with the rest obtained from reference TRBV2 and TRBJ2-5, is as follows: EPEVTQTPSHQVTQMGQEVILRCVPISNHLYFYWYRQILGQKVEFLVSFYNNEISEKSEIFDDQFSVERPDGSNFTLKIRSTKLEDSAMYFCATAGQGETQYFGPGTRLLVL.

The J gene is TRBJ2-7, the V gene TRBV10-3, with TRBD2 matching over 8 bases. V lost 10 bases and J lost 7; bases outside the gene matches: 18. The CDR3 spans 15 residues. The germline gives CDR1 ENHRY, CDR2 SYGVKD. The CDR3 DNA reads TGTGCCACACTGGAACCGGGAGGGGGTTACTGGGAGCAGTACTTC. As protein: CATLEPGGGYWEQYF.

In nucleotides, the CDR3 is TGCGCCAGCAGCCCCTCAGTAGCTATGAACACTGAAGCTTTCTTT. Translation gives CASSPSVAMNTEAFF. The V call is TRBV4-1, the J call TRBJ1-1; D not certain. The CDR3 covers 15 residues. The V end lost 4 bases, the J end lost 0 bases, and 12 bases lay between the germline ends. The germline CDR1 and CDR2 sequences are MGHRA and YSYEKL.

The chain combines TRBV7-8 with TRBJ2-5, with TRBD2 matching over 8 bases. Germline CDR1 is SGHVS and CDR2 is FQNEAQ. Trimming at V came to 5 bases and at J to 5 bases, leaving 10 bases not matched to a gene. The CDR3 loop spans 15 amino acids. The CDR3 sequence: CASSPRRAGVETQYF. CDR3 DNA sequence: TGTGCCAGCAGCCCCCGGCGAGCGGGAGTTGAGACCCAGTACTTC.

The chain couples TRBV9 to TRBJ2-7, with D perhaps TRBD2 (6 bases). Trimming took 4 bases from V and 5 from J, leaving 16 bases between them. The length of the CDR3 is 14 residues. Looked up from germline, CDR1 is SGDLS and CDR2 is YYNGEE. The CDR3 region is CASSPGPWEDEQYF. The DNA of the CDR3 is TGTGCCAGCAGCCCCGGCCCTTGGGAGGACGAGCAGTACTTC.